This record covers a single T cell receptor (beta chain). This clone's antigen is unknown. The input lacks base qualities; no much larger clone sits a single base away. V is pared back by 2 bases and J by 0 bases, with 6 bases lying between the germline termini. From the germline V gene, CDR1 is SGHRS and CDR2 is YFSETQ. The CDR3 covers 14 residues, taking in both the cysteine and the phenylalanine. Of the read, only the CDR3 DNA is kept; its 42 bases are in frame from base 1. The cohort was made up of 500 to 800 healthy bone marrow donors. At the time of sampling, all cohort members were nominally healthy, though unrecorded immune exposures were likely present. The donor was CMV seropositive and was included in the group of 250 to 300 seropositive cohort members. A peripheral blood sample was provided by each donor, and peripheral blood mononuclear cells were used for TCR beta sequencing. The Qiagen DNeasy Blood Extraction Kit was used to extract genomic DNA from the blood cell samples.

This entry comes from a study of cytomegalovirus exposure and HLA in healthy donors (dated by TCRdb to the late 2010s). The study in broad terms: In an earlier analysis of roughly 590 of the donors, about 270 Gb of sequence data and 117 million unique TCR beta sequences from about 179 million T cells were reported. An early release that covered approximately 600 HLA-typed donors contained approximately 300 gigabases of sequencing data and 80 million or so unique TCR sequences. The genetic ancestry cluster associated with self-reported Caucasian donors included over 65% of the roughly 400 genotyped donors. The study aimed to test whether cataloging public T cell receptors could reveal signatures of past pathogen exposure. The study used immunosequencing to profile the T cell repertoires of approximately 650 subjects and linked those repertoires to cytomegalovirus serostatus. Along with the approximately 700-subject first cohort, a separate validation cohort of over 90 different subjects was used. To predict cytomegalovirus infection status, the study combined high-throughput TCR immunosequencing, statistical association of individual TCRs with disease status, and machine learning. In a later analysis, previously published TCR beta repertoires from 670 or so donors were re-analyzed and high-resolution HLA genotyping was added so that TCR occurrence patterns could be studied. Rather than using new phenotypic data, the later analysis identified candidate immune exposures from TCR beta sequences and from how often those sequences occurred across donors. To decide whether each TCR beta V gene segment behaved as functional or pseudogenic, an earlier analysis of some 600 of the donors relied on high-throughput TCR beta sequencing. Donor age, sex, ethnicity and CMV serostatus were collected together with the repertoire data. Genome-wide SNP genotypes for about 65% of the roughly 670 donors were used in a later genetic analysis, which treated that subset as a discovery cohort. Every repertoire in the discovery cohort had been generated on one and the same sequencing platform. Both class I and class II loci were covered by HLA typing, at four-digit resolution. Typing coverage varied by locus: 629-630 donors for A, B, C, DRB1 and DQB1; 500 to 550 for DQA1; some 610 for DPA1; about 450 for DPB1. Roughly five DR-DQ haplotypes were handled as single units for association and clustering because linkage in the cohort was strong. Across under 500 genotyped donors of the cohort, an average of approximately 240,000 unique TCR beta nucleotide sequences per donor were sequenced, and roughly 17% of those sequences were non-productive.

Library preparation used the immunoSEQ multiplex PCR assay. For the multiplex PCR, a mixture combining 60 forward primers for TCR Vbeta segments and 13 reverse primers for TCR Jbeta segments was used. The CDR3 region of rearranged TCR beta genes was amplified from genomic DNA by a multiplex PCR assay. The Illumina HiSeq System was used to sequence the amplified TCR beta libraries as 87-base-pair reads. Processing in the source paper ran as follows. In a later analysis, 70 million to 95 million unique TCR beta chains were counted across the 500 to 850 repertoires, and about 9.9 million of these chains were shared by at least two donors. Raw reads were error-corrected and collapsed into unique sequences with a nearest-neighbor algorithm that merged closely related sequences to remove PCR and sequencing errors. Alignment of CDR3 sequences to IMGT reference sequences was used to assign V, D and J gene segments. For a sequence to be retained, at least a six-nucleotide match to both a V gene segment and a J gene segment was required. Rearrangements were classified as productive when the CDR3 lacked stop codons and remained in frame with V and J, and all other rearrangements were classified as non-productive. CDR3 was defined according to IMGT convention as the region running from the second conserved V-encoded cysteine to the conserved J-encoded phenylalanine. The earlier analysis of 450 to 750 of the donors excluded any sequence lacking an unambiguous match to a single V gene segment. In an earlier analysis of more than 500 of the donors, a V segment was called functional when productive rearrangements were above 56.7%, and segregating when the standard deviation between donors exceeded 5%. A statistical classification framework was built for diagnosing cytomegalovirus status from the catalog of TCR beta chain sequences. In a later analysis, V and J genes were assigned by comparing TCR nucleotide sequences against IMGT/GENE-DB human TR gene sequences. A later analysis assigned CDR3 sequences and most-parsimonious VDJ recombination scenarios with the TCRdist pipeline. In a later analysis, each TCR beta chain was defined by its CDR3 amino acid sequence together with its V-gene family, and reads lacking a unique V-gene family were excluded. As a way to deal with suspected cross-contamination and a sequencing artifact, a later analysis dropped more than 500 nucleotide sequences that were highly shared and had low generation probability. In a later analysis, a clonal expansion index for each public chain was calculated from normalized within-repertoire ranks of inferred template counts. A later analysis computed generation probabilities with a VDJ recombination model fitted to out-of-frame rearrangements, and checked the results against IGoR. In a later analysis, hypergeometric tests were used to score TCR-TCR, TCR-HLA and TCR-CMV co-occurrence, with a repertoire-size bias correction applied to TCR pairs. False discovery rates were estimated in a later analysis by permuting HLA or CMV assignments 20 times. A later analysis grouped co-occurring TCRs with DBSCAN, adding TCRdist sequence similarity when clustering within HLA-allele-positive subsets. For co-occurrence clustering, repertoires with fewer than 30,000 or more than 120,000 public chains were excluded, along with four or five repertoires with anomalous nucleotide sharing. TCRdb's version of the immuneACCESS table is confined to in-frame rearrangements and falls short of the full clone set. An unresolved V gene accounts for under half of the shortfall where checked; the remainder is of unknown origin. D and trimming come from the DNA, and the V and J calls and clone size come from that table. This sample gives approximately 69,000 clones in total; 65% to 70% of them show up just once. Approximately 21% of the sample lies in the top ten.

The study at large found these results: Linkage disequilibrium might explain the correlated functional status among segregating V segments, but an unknown experimental factor could not be ruled out. Approximately 18 rarely observed V segments, including chromosome 9 orphons, were excluded from the earlier analysis of several hundred of the donors because counts were too low. For the cohort, immune exposure information was limited to CMV serostatus. While some public TCRs were present in many individuals, most TCR sequences turned up only very rarely across donors. A few of the identified cytomegalovirus-associated TCR beta chains were confirmed in vitro to be specific for cytomegalovirus antigens. This cohort had only TCR beta chains sequenced, and the lack of alpha or paired-chain data limited which features could be detected. Compared with equally common non-associated chains, HLA-associated TCR beta chains in a later analysis were more clonally expanded and had lower generation probabilities. Strong co-occurrence of HLA alleles, especially DR and DQ, made assigning TCR associations to individual alleles difficult. A later analysis associated about 16,000 TCR beta sequences with specific HLA alleles at a false discovery rate of 0.05. A later genetic analysis reported fewer N-insertions in productive TCRs among donors in an Asian-associated ancestry cluster than the approximately 670-donor mean. Sequencing depth was assumed to be roughly uniform across donors in the presence/absence analyses, though that assumption may not hold. The study gave a list of 150 to 200 TCR beta chains associated with cytomegalovirus. In a later analysis, the rate of TCR association differed among HLA loci, with DRB1 alleles having the most associated TCRs and HLA-C alleles having the fewest. In an earlier analysis of around 500 of the donors, most TCR beta V segments appeared in productive rearrangements about 87% or about 30% of the time, broadly matching IMGT annotations. A further reported finding was that TCR beta sequences accurately predicted the HLA-A and HLA-B alleles for most subjects in the first cohort. Cytomegalovirus status was reported to be diagnosed by the classifier with high specificity and sensitivity in both the original and validation cohorts. Because some donors lacked HLA typing at each locus, the association tests relied only on the typed subset. A cluster of highly shared sequence variants was judged likely to be a technical artifact of the sequencing pipeline. According to a later analysis, most CMV-associated TCR beta chains appeared to be HLA-restricted, and the HLA associations seemed to be driven largely by CMV exposure. Several of the top co-occurrence clusters appeared to be linked to parvovirus B19, influenza, CMV and Epstein-Barr virus, according to a later analysis. Because the 87-base-pair reads could not distinguish some IMGT-functional V segments, including TRBV6-2 and TRBV6-3, those segments were excluded. It was suggested by the authors that the approach could potentially be generalized to other disease states and immunological phenotypes. In a later genetic analysis, a missense DCLRE1C variant was associated with V-gene and J-gene trimming of TCR beta chains, and the association was replicated in an independent cohort.

The clonotype was recovered from a man in his forties in good health and CMV-seropositive. The sample was PBMCs. The chain employs TRBV5-1 and TRBJ1-3; no D gene call is confident. The DNA sequence is given as TGCGCCAGCAGCTTAGACACCTCTGGAAACACCATATATTTT. The resulting protein is CASSLDTSGNTIYF.